A single sample is the source of the 8 T cell receptor beta chains below, sequenced in a study of early T cells in non-severe SARS-CoV-2 infection. Each CDR3 protein is one row after TCRdb ran MiXCR on the 5' RACE reads. The table includes about 83,000 distinct CDR3 sequences, 9% to 15% detected once. Sequences were obtained from whole blood. These receptors were taken from an adult who was a healthcare worker with PCR-confirmed SARS-CoV-2 infection or an uninfected control (not recorded which).

Here the CDR3 DNA reads TGCAGTGCTAGAGGCCGTGACGGGGAGACCCAGTACTTC. Amino acids: CSARGRDGETQYF. The genes are TRBV20-1 and TRBJ2-5; D unclear. The CDR3 extends over 13 amino acids. The V and J ends lost 1 base and 5 bases respectively, with 11 bases between them. Germline V gene data show CDR1 as DFQATT and CDR2 as SNEGSKA (reference sequence).

The chain is built from TRBV6-6 and TRBJ1-5, with a tentative D call TRBD1 (6 bases). The CDR3 contains 16 residues. Germline values: CDR1 MNHNY, CDR2 SVGAGI (reference sequence). Trimming shortened V by 0 bases and J by 4 bases, and 13 bases separated the two germline ends. CDR3 bases: TGTGCCAGCAGTTACTCGTGGGGGCAACGGAATCAGCCCCAGCATTTT. This gives the protein CASSYSWGQRNQPQHF.

The table lists this clonotype with many counts. V and J are TRBV29-1 and TRBJ2-1; 12 positions match TRBD1. After removal of 7 bases from V and 9 bases from J, the junction contained 7 bases not matched to a gene. The length of the CDR3 is 13 residues. Germline CDR1 reads SQVTM; CDR2 reads ANQGSEA. CDR3 region: CSAGTGGWIEQFF. The DNA for the CDR3 is TGCAGCGCCGGGACAGGGGGCTGGATTGAGCAGTTCTTC.

A few counts support this clonotype. The chain is built from TRBV29-1 and TRBJ2-5, with D perhaps matching TRBD2 (6 bases). Trimming removed 5 bases at V and 2 bases at J, with 15 bases between. The CDR3 loop spans 14 amino acids. CDR1 is SQVTM, CDR2 ANQGSEA, per germline. The CDR3 spells CSVRPSGLQETQYF. The CDR3 region has the DNA TGCAGCGTTCGACCAAGCGGGCTGCAAGAGACCCAGTACTTC.

In this sample, this clonotype turned up a few times. This CDR3 reads CATGGGETQYF. CDR3 bases: TGTGCCACAGGGGGAGGAGAGACCCAGTACTTC. The V gene is TRBV11-2, the J gene TRBJ2-5; D possibly corresponds to TRBD1 (7 bases). With 10 bases removed from V and 4 bases from J, the gap between germline ends came to 10 bases. This CDR3 spans 11 amino acids. The germline V gene encodes CDR1 SGHAT and CDR2 FQNNGV.

This clonotype was observed a few times. The gene calls are TRBV9 and TRBJ2-7; 9 bases are a match to TRBD1. Trimming removed 4 bases from V and 4 bases from J; junction bases left unmatched: 9. There are 15 residues in the CDR3. The germline gives CDR1 SGDLS, CDR2 YYNGEE. In nucleotides, the CDR3 is TGTGCCAGCAGCTTAGCCCCGGACAGGGGTTACGAGCAGTACTTC. As protein: CASSLAPDRGYEQYF.

There are many counts of this clonotype. This rearrangement joins TRBV5-1 to TRBJ1-6, with D uncertain. This CDR3 is built from 13 residues. Germline assignment: CDR1 SGHRS and CDR2 YFSETQ. V was trimmed by 2 bases and J by 5 bases, leaving 5 bases between them. The CDR3: CASSFGDNSPLHF. CDR3 DNA sequence: TGCGCCAGCAGCTTCGGTGATAATTCACCCCTCCACTTT.

V gene TRBV20-1 combines with J gene TRBJ2-7, with 8 positions matching TRBD2. This CDR3 is built from 14 residues. V dropped 5 bases and J dropped 5; count of bases not matched to a gene: 11. CDR1 and CDR2 from the germline V gene are DFQATT and SNEGSKA (reference sequence). The CDR3 sequence: CSAAQTGLVDEQYF. The DNA for the CDR3 is TGCAGTGCTGCCCAAACGGGACTAGTCGACGAGCAGTACTTC.